The 9 T cell receptor beta chains presented below share a single source sample, sequenced in a study of cytomegalovirus exposure and HLA in healthy donors. The PCR contained 60 Vbeta and 13 Jbeta primers. The method was immunoSEQ multiplex PCR; TCRdb's version includes in-frame clones alone and lacks a portion of them. This table has around 150,000 clones, about 61% appearing once. The specimen was PBMCs. The source of these receptors is a male donor in good health and CMV-seronegative.

This clone was detected only once. The gene calls are TRBV27 and TRBJ2-5; 7 positions agree with TRBD1. Per germline, CDR1 MNHEY and CDR2 SMNVEV (reference sequence). With V trimmed by 6 bases and J by 5 bases, 18 bases remained unmatched. The CDR3 length is 17 residues. DNA of the CDR3: TGTGCCAGCAGCCCGAAGGAGAGTAGGGGGCTGGGGGAGACCCAGTACTTC. Translation gives CASSPKESRGLGETQYF.

As for this clone: A junction boundary mismatches the germline segment, possibly from a read error. This chain links TRBV5-1 with TRBJ2-7, with TRBD1 matching over 9 bases. CDR1 SGHRS and CDR2 YFSETQ come from the germline V gene. The CDR3 spans 15 residues. CDR3 loop: CPSSLRQGGTYEQYF. The CDR3, as DNA: TGCCCCAGCAGCTTAAGACAGGGGGGGACCTACGAGCAGTACTTC.

The rearrangement links TRBV7-9 to TRBJ2-1, with 8 bases fitting TRBD1. V gave up 5 bases and J gave up 7 bases; unmatched junction bases: 10. CDR1 and CDR2 (germline): SEHNR, FQNEAQ (reference sequence). The CDR3 runs 15 residues. Here the CDR3 reads CASSPTGTGVNEQFF. The CDR3, as DNA: TGTGCCAGCAGCCCGACCGGGACAGGCGTTAATGAGCAGTTCTTC.

The CDR3 DNA follows: TGTGCCATCAGTGAGCAAGGGGCCAACGTCCTGACTTTC. It is translated as CAISEQGANVLTF. The V gene is TRBV10-3, the J gene TRBJ2-6, with D hard to call. V gave up 2 bases and J gave up 4 bases, with 3 bases separating them. CDR3 length equals 13 residues. The germline V gene encodes CDR1 ENHRY and CDR2 SYGVKD.

The V and J genes are TRBV9 and TRBJ1-2; tentatively, D is TRBD1 (6 bases). Between the trimmed V and J ends, which lost 3 bases and 4 bases, there was a span of 16 bases. CDR3 length: 15 amino acids. The germline V gene encodes CDR1 SGDLS and CDR2 YYNGEE. The chain's CDR3 is CASSGQDQGSYGYTF. In nucleotides, the CDR3 is TGTGCCAGCAGCGGACAGGACCAAGGCTCCTATGGCTACACCTTC.

This clone was picked up one time. V and J are TRBV19 and TRBJ2-7; 7 bases match TRBD1. CDR3 length: 14 amino acids. Germline assignment: CDR1 LNHDA and CDR2 SQIVND (reference sequence). With V trimmed by 2 bases and J by 6 bases, 7 bases remained unmatched. CDR3 coding DNA: TGTGCCAGTAGTATACGGGGTGGACAGGCCGAGCAGTACTTC. This codes for CASSIRGGQAEQYF.

This clone appeared a few times. The chain recombines TRBV6-6 with TRBJ1-5; 8 bases are a match to TRBD1. The CDR3 runs 14 residues. Germline values: CDR1 MNHNY, CDR2 SVGAGI (reference sequence). J gave up 5 bases and V 6 bases, and 6 bases lay outside the gene matches. The CDR3 spells CASSLGQGHQPQHF. The CDR3 coding sequence is TGTGCCAGCAGCCTAGGACAGGGTCATCAGCCCCAGCATTTT.

The genes are TRBV9 and TRBJ2-7; 9 bases align to TRBD2. Trimming cost V 0 bases and J 3 bases; bases outside gene matches: 7. CDR3 length: 16 residues. CDR1 is SGDLS and CDR2 is YYNGEE in the germline V gene. Written as DNA, the CDR3 is TGTGCCAGCAGCGTAGCGGGCGGGGGGGCATTCTACGAGCAGTACTTC. Translation: CASSVAGGGAFYEQYF.

The chain has TRBV5-4 and TRBJ2-5, with 7 bases matching TRBD1. Germline values: CDR1 SGHNT, CDR2 YYREEE (reference sequence). The CDR3 contains 16 residues. J lost 2 bases, V lost 4 bases, and 11 bases had no gene match. In DNA form, the CDR3 reads TGTGCCAGCAGCCCGAGCCCGGGACAGACACAAGAGACCCAGTACTTC. It translates to CASSPSPGQTQETQYF.